This T cell receptor (beta chain) comes out of a study of cytomegalovirus exposure and HLA in healthy donors. Study details: Roughly 180 million T cells yielded more than 90 million unique TCR beta sequences, as an earlier analysis found.

This CDR3 is 16 amino acids long. From germline, CDR1 is SGHAT and CDR2 FQDESV (reference sequence). V lost 1 base to trimming and J lost 6 bases, with 19 bases between them. Amplification used 60 Vbeta primers and 13 Jbeta primers. Libraries were prepared by immunoSEQ multiplex PCR; TCRdb keeps only in-frame clonotypes and omits some of them. The sample lists about 100,000 clones, around 76% occurring once. The sequence was obtained from a man aged 18 to 30 in good health and CMV-seronegative. The gene calls are TRBV11-1 and TRBJ2-7, with D perhaps matching TRBD1 (6 bases). The sequencing sample was made of PBMCs. CDR3 in DNA: TGTGCCAGCAGCTTAGGGGACACGGGTCCCCCCGGCGAGCAGTACTTC. Protein: CASSLGDTGPPGEQYF.